This paragraph covers one T cell receptor (beta chain) sequence. What it binds is unknown. Every sample had about 9.3 x 10^4 of its TCR templates assayed. Assay used: immunoSEQ multiplex PCR; TCRdb lists only in-frame clones, some missing. The sample includes 40,000 to 45,000 clones, about 90% of them seen just once. This sample is drawn from a study of siplizumab effects on memory and regulatory T cells. Study-wide results and caveats: The diversity of naive T cells seemed greater than that of memory cells, and their alloresponse contribution seemed major.

Unstimulated naive, memory, effector memory and TEMRA subsets from a few donor pairs have been sequenced, the authors report. The CDR3 loop spans 14 amino acids. Between the trimmed V and J ends, which lost 3 bases and 2 bases, there was a span of 10 bases. Germline-derived CDR1 and CDR2 are MDHEN and SYDVKM. The sequence came from a human donor in good health. This chain uses TRBV28 with TRBJ2-5, with a tentative D call TRBD2 (6 bases). Sequenced: naive CD4+ T cells sorted from blood. The CDR3 region has the DNA TGTGCCAGCAGTTTTATCGGGAGACAAGAGACCCAGTACTTC. Translating it yields CASSFIGRQETQYF.